This T cell receptor (beta chain) was captured by sequencing in a study of blood T cell repertoires in COVID-19. Profiling relied on immunoSEQ multiplex PCR, and the TCRdb table lists in-frame clones only, not all of them. The sample holds 330,000 or so clones, about 92% seen once. The sequenced sample was PBMCs or T cells enriched from blood (not recorded which). The receptor's source is a woman aged 25 to 39 who had recovered from COVID-19.

The CDR3 bases are TGTGCCAGCAGCCTACGAAGCGGGAGGGCGCATGAGCAGTACTTC. Translating it yields CASSLRSGRAHEQYF. The V and J genes are TRBV11-2 and TRBJ2-7; 10 nucleotides match TRBD2. The germline CDR1 and CDR2 sequences are SGHAT and FQNNGV. The CDR3 is 15 amino acids. Trimming removed 5 bases from V and 7 bases from J; junction bases left unmatched: 11.